This T cell receptor beta chain was observed in a study of STAT5B mutations in CD4+ large granular lymphocyte leukemia. This clone was counted between two and nine times. The assay was immunoSEQ multiplex PCR, and TCRdb's table has in-frame clones only and misses some. The sample yields about 30,000 clones, around 80% seen once. Trimming cost V 2 bases and J 4 bases; bases outside gene matches: 6. The CDR3 is 15 amino acids. Germline loops: CDR1 SGHRS, CDR2 YFSETQ. This TCR was recovered from a human donor in good health. The chain employs TRBV5-1 and TRBJ1-2, with TRBD1 matching 9 bases. The material sequenced was CD4+ T cells from blood buffy coats. CDR3 region: CASSFGQGWTYGYTF. CDR3 coding DNA: TGCGCCAGCAGCTTTGGACAGGGGTGGACCTATGGCTACACCTTC.